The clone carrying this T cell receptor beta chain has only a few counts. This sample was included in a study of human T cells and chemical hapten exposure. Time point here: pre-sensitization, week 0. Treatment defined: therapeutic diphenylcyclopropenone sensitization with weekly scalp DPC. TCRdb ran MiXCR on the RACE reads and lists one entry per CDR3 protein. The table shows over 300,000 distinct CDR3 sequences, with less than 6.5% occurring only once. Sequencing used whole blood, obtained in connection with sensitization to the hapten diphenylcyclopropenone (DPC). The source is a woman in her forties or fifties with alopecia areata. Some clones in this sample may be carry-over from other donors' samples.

CDR3 amino acids: CASSSLGYGYTF. The CDR3 bases are TGTGCCAGCAGCTCGTTGGGCTATGGCTACACCTTC. The chain has TRBV11-1 and TRBJ1-2; D unresolved. The CDR3 is 12 amino acids. V was clipped by 4 bases and J by 4 bases, with 7 bases between them. Germline CDR1 is SGHAT and CDR2 is FQDESV (reference sequence).